These 29 T cell receptor beta chains were all obtained from the same sample, sequenced in a study of T cell responses to AZD1222 COVID-19 vaccine. Libraries were prepared by immunoSEQ multiplex PCR; TCRdb keeps only in-frame clonotypes and omits some of them. The sample lists about 120,000 clones, 87% seen once, with around 2.6% in the top ten. The sequenced sample was peripheral blood, obtained 28 days after the second AZD1222 dose. Receptors originate from an adult who received the AZD1222 COVID-19 vaccine.

This rearrangement joins TRBV5-1 to TRBJ2-3, with D perhaps TRBD1 (5 bases). The CDR3 covers 13 residues. Germline V gene lookup returns CDR1 SGHRS and CDR2 YFSETQ. V was shortened by 4 bases and J by 4 bases, with 10 bases between the two germline ends. CDR3 bases: TGCGCCAGCAGCGTAGACAGCTCAGATACGCAGTATTTT. The encoded protein is CASSVDSSDTQYF.

The CDR3 here is CASSLGGGSYNEQFF. The CDR3 DNA sequence: TGTGCCAGCAGCTTAGGGGGGGGGTCCTACAATGAGCAGTTCTTC. The chain combines TRBV7-2 with TRBJ2-1, with 7 nucleotides matching TRBD2. The CDR3 runs to 15 residues. CDR1 and CDR2 from the germline V gene are SGHTA and FQGNSA. The V gene end was trimmed by 1 base and the J gene end by 1 base; junction bases not matched to a gene: 1. Supplemented by reference TRBV7-2 and TRBJ2-1, the full variable domain reads GAGVSQSPSNKVTEKGKDVELRCDPISGHTALYWYRQSLGQGLEFLIYFQGNSAPDKSGLPSDRFSAERTGGSVSTLTIQRTQQEDSAVYLCASSLGGGSYNEQFFGPGTRLTVL.

This chain uses TRBV28 with TRBJ1-5; 9 bases align to TRBD1. CDR1 MDHEN and CDR2 SYDVKM come from the germline V gene. V dropped 6 bases and J dropped 7; count of bases not matched to a gene: 7. This CDR3 spans 14 amino acids. This CDR3 is CASSLTGGWQPQHF. CDR3 bases: TGTGCCAGCAGCCTCACAGGGGGCTGGCAGCCCCAGCATTTT.

This chain joins TRBV19 and TRBJ1-5; 7 bases fit TRBD1. The CDR3 consists of 15 residues. The V gene end was trimmed by 3 bases and the J gene end by 2 bases; junction bases not matched to a gene: 4. Per the germline V gene, CDR1 is LNHDA and CDR2 is SQIVND (reference sequence). The CDR3 spells CASSMGGGGNQPQHF. CDR3 bases: TGTGCCAGTAGTATGGGAGGGGGCGGCAATCAGCCCCAGCATTTT.

This clone was seen a single time. The DNA of the CDR3 is TGTGCCAGCAGTTACACGGGCCCTTACCGCTACGAGCAGTACTTC. This gives the protein CASSYTGPYRYEQYF. The chain has TRBV6-2 or TRBV6-3 and TRBJ2-7; no firm D call. Deletions cut 2 bases from V and 3 bases from J, with 14 bases between. The CDR3 has 15 residues. CDR1 is MNHEY, CDR2 SVGEGT, per germline.

A note on this clone: The junction and the germline gene differ at one end; a read error may be behind it. The rearrangement uses TRBV7-3 and TRBJ2-5, with 8 nucleotides matching TRBD1. Germline CDR1 SGHTA, CDR2 FQGTGA. This CDR3 has 14 amino acids. CDR3 protein: CASSPQPGTGPTHF. Written as DNA, the CDR3 is TGTGCCAGCAGCCCTCAACCAGGGACAGGCCCTACTCACTTC.

The chain recombines TRBV6-5 with TRBJ1-5, with D possibly being TRBD1 (5 bases). V lost 7 bases to trimming and J lost 3 bases, with 13 bases between them. There are 14 residues in the CDR3. Germline CDR1 and CDR2: MNHEY and SVGAGI. The CDR3 DNA reads as TGTGCCAGCATGACAGAGGTTGTCAATCAGCCCCAGCATTTT. This encodes CASMTEVVNQPQHF.

The V and J genes are TRBV4-1 and TRBJ1-2; 9 positions agree with TRBD1. The germline V gene encodes CDR1 MGHRA and CDR2 YSYEKL. The CDR3 is made up of 18 amino acids. V lost 1 base to trimming and J lost 3 bases; unmatched junction nucleotides: 12. CDR3 DNA: TGCGCCAGCAGCCAAGTCTTTCTCGACAGGGGGTTTGACTATGGCTACACCTTC. Translated: CASSQVFLDRGFDYGYTF.

The chain joins TRBV5-1 to TRBJ1-1, with unresolved D. The CDR3 totals 14 residues. The V gene lost 4 bases and the J gene lost 0 bases, with 10 bases spanning the gap. CDR1 and CDR2 (germline): SGHRS, YFSETQ. The CDR3 nucleotides are TGCGCCAGCAGCCGCGGAATGGTGAACACTGAAGCTTTCTTT. This gives the protein CASSRGMVNTEAFF. Together with reference TRBV5-1 and TRBJ1-1, the CDR3 gives the full variable domain: KAGVTQTPRYLIKTRGQQVTLSCSPISGHRSVSWYQQTPGQGLQFLFEYFSETQRNKGNFPGRFSGRQFSNSRSEMNVSTLELGDSALYLCASSRGMVNTEAFFGQGTRLTVV.

This clone was recorded a few times. The chain links TRBV5-1 to TRBJ2-3; no firm D call. The V and J ends lost 0 bases and 0 bases respectively, with 5 bases between them. CDR1 is SGHRS, CDR2 YFSETQ, per germline. This CDR3 is 14 amino acids long. CDR3 DNA: TGCGCCAGCAGCTTGGGTTGGAGCACAGATACGCAGTATTTT. Its translation is CASSLGWSTDTQYF.

The V call is TRBV30, the J call TRBJ1-5; TRBD1 might be the D (5 bases). CDR1 and CDR2 (germline): GTSNPN, SVGIG (reference sequence). The CDR3 is 13 amino acids. V was trimmed by 1 base and J by 7 bases, leaving 11 bases between them. The CDR3 loop is CAWSDGTGQPQHF. CDR3 DNA sequence: TGTGCCTGGAGTGACGGGACCGGGCAGCCCCAGCATTTT.

The gene calls are TRBV19 and TRBJ1-1; D is unclear. CDR1 is LNHDA, CDR2 SQIVND, per germline (reference sequence). The CDR3 consists of 14 residues. V dropped 9 bases and J dropped 0 bases, with 14 bases sitting between them. The CDR3 region is CASRLDGLNTEAFF. CDR3 sequence (DNA): TGTGCCAGCAGGCTGGACGGATTGAACACTGAAGCTTTCTTT.

The rearrangement joins TRBV19 to TRBJ1-4; D remains unclear. The CDR3 is made up of 17 amino acids. V was clipped by 3 bases and J by 0 bases, with 14 bases between them. Germline V CDR1 and CDR2: LNHDA, SQIVND (reference sequence). The CDR3 nucleotides are TGTGCCAGTAGTATCCCCCGGCGGCTCACAACTAATGAAAAACTGTTTTTT. As protein: CASSIPRRLTTNEKLFF.

The V gene is TRBV6-5, the J gene TRBJ1-1; D unclear. CDR1 MNHEY and CDR2 SVGAGI come from the germline V gene. The V and J ends lost 8 bases and 6 bases respectively, with 22 bases between them. This CDR3 region has 15 residues. In DNA form, the CDR3 reads TGTGCCAGCTGGCTTGGTGGTTTTGCAGAACCTGAAGCTTTCTTT. It translates to CASWLGGFAEPEAFF.

The CDR3, as DNA: TGTGCCAGCAGTGAAGGACAGGTCACGCCTAAAGAGACCCAGTACTTC. It encodes CASSEGQVTPKETQYF. The rearrangement links TRBV25-1 to TRBJ2-5; 7 bases agree with TRBD1. V shed 2 bases and J 3 bases; nucleotides not matched to a gene: 9. CDR1 and CDR2 from the germline V gene are MGHDK and SYGVNS. The CDR3 is 16 residues long.

The V gene is TRBV28, the J gene TRBJ1-5; TRBD1 matches at 9 bases. From germline, CDR1 is MDHEN and CDR2 SYDVKM. The CDR3 is made up of 14 amino acids. The J segment lost 3 bases and the V segment lost 9 bases, leaving 6 bases of the junction unmatched. The CDR3 loop is CASWTGVSNQPQHF. CDR3 DNA: TGTGCCAGTTGGACAGGGGTGTCCAATCAGCCCCAGCATTTT.

This clone was picked up a small number of times. The rearrangement links TRBV5-6 to TRBJ1-6, with D possibly matching TRBD1 (6 bases). The germline gives CDR1 SGHDT, CDR2 YYEEEE. Trimming pared 0 bases from V and 5 bases from J, leaving 6 bases between. The CDR3 consists of 14 residues. CDR3 amino acids: CASSLGQDNSPLHF. CDR3 nucleotides: TGTGCCAGCAGCTTGGGACAGGATAATTCACCCCTCCACTTT.

The rearrangement joins TRBV6-5 to TRBJ1-1; D gene ambiguous. The V gene's germline CDR1 is MNHEY and CDR2 SVGAGI. Trimming pared 8 bases from V and 8 bases from J, leaving 9 bases between. This CDR3 has 10 residues. As DNA, the CDR3 is TGTGCCAGCCATAATAGGGAAGCTTTCTTT. This translates into CASHNREAFF.

The V call is TRBV3-1 (or the pseudogene TRBV3-2), the J call TRBJ2-1; D is unclear. Trimming took 4 bases from V and 3 from J, leaving 10 bases between them. There are 14 residues in the CDR3. Per the germline V gene, CDR1 is LGHDT and CDR2 is YNNKEL (reference sequence). This CDR3 reads CASSPSVNYNEQFF. The DNA for the CDR3 is TGTGCCAGCAGCCCCTCAGTTAACTACAATGAGCAGTTCTTC.

This clone was seen only once. The V and J genes are TRBV5-6 and TRBJ1-2, with 9 bases lining up with TRBD1. Germline V lookup: CDR1 SGHDT, CDR2 YYEEEE. Trimming removed 4 bases from V and 3 bases from J; junction bases left unmatched: 13. The CDR3 loop spans 17 amino acids. The CDR3 loop is CASSPGTGSSYYYGYTF. The CDR3 region has the DNA TGTGCCAGCAGCCCCGGGACAGGGAGTTCCTATTACTATGGCTACACCTTC.

This clone was detected only a few times. The chain employs TRBV7-2 and TRBJ1-2, with D uncertain. This CDR3 is 13 amino acids long. Germline V CDR1 and CDR2: SGHTA, FQGNSA. The ends were cut back, 6 bases at V and 4 bases at J, with 12 bases in the middle. The CDR3 DNA sequence: TGTGCCAGCAGTTACGCGGCTATCTATGGCTACACCTTC. Its translation: CASSYAAIYGYTF.

The chain uses TRBV4-2 and TRBJ1-1; unclear D gene. V gave up 5 bases and J gave up 4 bases, with 17 bases separating them. Germline loops: CDR1 LGHNA, CDR2 YNFKEQ. The CDR3 runs to 15 residues. The CDR3 coding sequence is TGTGCCAGCAGCTTTAACTTCGCAGTGAGCACTGAAGCTTTCTTT. Its protein is CASSFNFAVSTEAFF.

The chain employs TRBV6-5 and TRBJ1-6; D remains ambiguous. Germline V gene lookup returns CDR1 MNHEY and CDR2 SVGAGI. The ends were cut back, 6 bases at V and 7 bases at J, with 13 bases in the middle. This CDR3 comprises 14 residues. The CDR3 nucleotides read TGTGCCAGCAGAACCAGACGGGGAAATTCACCCCTCCACTTT. Amino acid sequence: CASRTRRGNSPLHF.

This chain connects TRBV19 to TRBJ1-2, with unresolved D. This CDR3 is 12 amino acids long. Germline V gives CDR1 LNHDA, CDR2 SQIVND (reference sequence). V lost 11 bases, J lost 7 bases, and 17 bases lay in between. CDR3 region: CAAVLLGGGYTF. CDR3 bases: TGTGCCGCAGTACTCCTTGGAGGTGGCTACACCTTC.

The genes are TRBV29-1 and TRBJ1-6, with D possibly being TRBD1 (6 bases). V was pared by 5 bases and J by 6 bases, with 8 bases between. In germline, CDR1 is SQVTM, CDR2 ANQGSEA. The CDR3 is 12 residues long. The CDR3 coding sequence is TGCAGCGTTAAACAGGGTAATTCACCCCTCCACTTT. This translates into CSVKQGNSPLHF. The entire variable domain, with the rest obtained from reference TRBV29-1 and TRBJ1-6, is as follows: SAVISQKPSRDICQRGTSLTIQCQVDSQVTMMFWYRQQPGQSLTLIATANQGSEATYESGFVIDKFPISRPNLTFSTLTVSNMSPEDSSIYLCSVKQGNSPLHFGNGTRLTVT.

The chain links TRBV9 to TRBJ1-3; unclear D gene. Trimming pared 2 bases from V and 10 bases from J, leaving 16 bases between. CDR1 SGDLS and CDR2 YYNGEE come from the germline V gene. The CDR3 sequence is 14 residues long. CDR3 nucleotide sequence: TGTGCCAGCAGCGTCAGACCTCTCCTCGGAACCATATATTTT. Encoded protein: CASSVRPLLGTIYF.

The chain recombines TRBV2 with TRBJ2-6; D unclear. Trimming stripped 6 bases from V and 1 base from J, with 4 bases between. The CDR3 has 13 residues. Germline lookup yields CDR1 SNHLY and CDR2 FYNNEI. Written as DNA, the CDR3 is TGTGCCAGCAGGGTGTCTGGGGCCAACGTCCTGACTTTC. Protein product: CASRVSGANVLTF.

The chain couples TRBV12-3 or TRBV12-4 to TRBJ1-5, with D possibly being TRBD1 (6 bases). Trimming left V 7 bases short and J 4 bases short, with 8 bases between. The CDR3 has 12 amino acids. CDR3 in DNA: TGTGCCAGCACCAGGGGAAATCAGCCCCAGCATTTT. It translates to CASTRGNQPQHF.

This chain links TRBV6-6 with TRBJ1-2; no firm D call. In germline, CDR1 is MNHNY, CDR2 SVGAGI (reference sequence). The length of the CDR3 is 15 residues. Deletions cut 4 bases from V and 4 bases from J, with 16 bases between. DNA for the CDR3: TGTGCCAGCAGTTTCATAGGACGGCCGCTCTATGGCTACACCTTC. It is translated as CASSFIGRPLYGYTF.